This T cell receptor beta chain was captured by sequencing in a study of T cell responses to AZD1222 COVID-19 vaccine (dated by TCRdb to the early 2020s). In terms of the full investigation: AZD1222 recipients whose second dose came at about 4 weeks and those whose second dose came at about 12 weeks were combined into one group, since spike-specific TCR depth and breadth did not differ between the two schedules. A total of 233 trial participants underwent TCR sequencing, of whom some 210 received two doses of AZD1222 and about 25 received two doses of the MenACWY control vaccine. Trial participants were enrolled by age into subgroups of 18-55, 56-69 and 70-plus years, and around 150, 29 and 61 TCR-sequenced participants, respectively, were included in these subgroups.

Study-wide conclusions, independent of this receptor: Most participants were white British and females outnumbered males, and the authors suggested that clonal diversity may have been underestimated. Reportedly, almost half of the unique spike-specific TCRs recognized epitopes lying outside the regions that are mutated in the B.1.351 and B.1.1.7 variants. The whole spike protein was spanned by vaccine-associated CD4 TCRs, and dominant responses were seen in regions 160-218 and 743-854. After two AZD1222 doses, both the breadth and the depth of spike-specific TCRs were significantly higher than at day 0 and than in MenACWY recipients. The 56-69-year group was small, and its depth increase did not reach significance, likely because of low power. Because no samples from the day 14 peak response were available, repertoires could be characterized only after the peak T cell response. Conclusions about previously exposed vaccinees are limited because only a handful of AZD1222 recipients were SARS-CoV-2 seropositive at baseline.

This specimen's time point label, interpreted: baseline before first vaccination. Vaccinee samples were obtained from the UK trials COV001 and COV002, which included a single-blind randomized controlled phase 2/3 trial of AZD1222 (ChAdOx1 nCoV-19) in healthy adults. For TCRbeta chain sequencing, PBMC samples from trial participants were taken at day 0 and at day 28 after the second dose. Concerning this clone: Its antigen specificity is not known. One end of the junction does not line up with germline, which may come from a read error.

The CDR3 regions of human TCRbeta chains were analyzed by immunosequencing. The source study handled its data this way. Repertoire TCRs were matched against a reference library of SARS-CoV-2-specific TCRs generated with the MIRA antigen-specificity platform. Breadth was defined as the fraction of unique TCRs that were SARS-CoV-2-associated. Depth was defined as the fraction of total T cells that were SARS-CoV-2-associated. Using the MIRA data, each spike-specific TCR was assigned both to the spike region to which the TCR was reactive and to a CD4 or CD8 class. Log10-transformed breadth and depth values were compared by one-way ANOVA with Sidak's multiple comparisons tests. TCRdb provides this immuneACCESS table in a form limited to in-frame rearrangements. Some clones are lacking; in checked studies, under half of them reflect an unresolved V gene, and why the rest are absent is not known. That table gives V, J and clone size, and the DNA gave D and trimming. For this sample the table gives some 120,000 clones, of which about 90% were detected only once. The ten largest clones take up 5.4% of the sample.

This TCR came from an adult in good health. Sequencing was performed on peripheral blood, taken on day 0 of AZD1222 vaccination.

The CDR3 reads as follows: CAWSVPGKNAF. The DNA sequence is as follows: TGTGCCTGGAGTGTACCAGGGAAGAACGCCTTC. The chain uses TRBV30 and TRBJ1-2; TRBD1 is possibly the D segment (5 matching bases). Counted from cysteine to phenylalanine, this CDR3 has 11 amino acids. Only the CDR3 portion is preserved as DNA: 33 bases, with reading frame beginning at the first base. From the germline V gene (reference sequence), CDR1 is GTSNPN and CDR2 is SVGIG.